The clone carrying this T cell receptor beta chain occurred once. Its target is not known. Researchers ran the PCR with 60 Vbeta and 13 Jbeta primers. Generated by immunoSEQ multiplex PCR, the TCRdb table keeps only in-frame clones and is missing some. The data hold some 190,000 clones, with approximately 80% observed a single time. The CDR3 sequence is 12 residues long. Germline V gives CDR1 SEHNR, CDR2 FQNEAQ (reference sequence). Trimming pared 2 bases from V and 7 bases from J, leaving 9 bases between. These data belong to a study of cytomegalovirus exposure and HLA in healthy donors. Whole-study findings and limits: TCR beta chains numbering some 160 were designated cytomegalovirus-associated.

Sequencing was performed on PBMCs. This chain joins TRBV7-9 and TRBJ2-7; unclear D gene. The source of this sequence is a woman aged 25-40 years in good health and CMV-seropositive. In DNA, the CDR3 is TGTGCCAGCAGCTTATACTATGAAGAGCAGTACTTC. Encoded protein: CASSLYYEEQYF.